This T cell receptor beta chain was recorded in a study of shared clonotypes between healthy human individuals. The CDR3 totals 15 residues. Germline CDR1 and CDR2: SGDLS and YYNGEE. The V gene end was trimmed by 3 bases and the J gene end by 3 bases; junction bases not matched to a gene: 6. Profiled with immunoSEQ multiplex PCR; TCRdb holds only in-frame clones, not every one. The table has some 2,000,000 clones, roughly 96% seen once; the top ten hold more than 0.1%. The J gene is TRBJ1-5, the V gene TRBV9; 7 nucleotides match TRBD1. Source material: naive CD4+ T cells sorted from blood. Subset indicated: CD45RA+ positively selected. The TCR sequence derives from a man younger than 35 in good health. DNA for the CDR3: TGTGCCAGCAGCGCAACAGGGGTCCTCAATCAGCCCCAGCATTTT. Protein product: CASSATGVLNQPQHF.